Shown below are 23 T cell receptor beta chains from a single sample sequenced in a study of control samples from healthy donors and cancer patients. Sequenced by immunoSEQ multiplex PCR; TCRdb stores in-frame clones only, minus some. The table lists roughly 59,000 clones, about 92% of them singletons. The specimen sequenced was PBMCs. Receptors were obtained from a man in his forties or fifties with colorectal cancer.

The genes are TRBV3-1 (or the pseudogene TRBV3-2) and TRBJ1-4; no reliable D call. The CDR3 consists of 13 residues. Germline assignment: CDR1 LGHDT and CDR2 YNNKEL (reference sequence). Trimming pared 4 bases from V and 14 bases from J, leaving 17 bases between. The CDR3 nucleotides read TGTGCCAGCAGCCCTGGCCGTATGGTAGGGCTGTTTTTT. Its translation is CASSPGRMVGLFF.

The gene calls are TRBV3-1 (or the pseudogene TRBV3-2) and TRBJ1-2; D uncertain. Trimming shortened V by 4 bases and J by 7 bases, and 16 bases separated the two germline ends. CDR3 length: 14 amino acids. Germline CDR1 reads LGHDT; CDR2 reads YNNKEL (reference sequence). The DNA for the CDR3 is TGTGCCAGCAGCCCAAAAGCAACTTTGGGTGGCTACACCTTC. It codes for CASSPKATLGGYTF.

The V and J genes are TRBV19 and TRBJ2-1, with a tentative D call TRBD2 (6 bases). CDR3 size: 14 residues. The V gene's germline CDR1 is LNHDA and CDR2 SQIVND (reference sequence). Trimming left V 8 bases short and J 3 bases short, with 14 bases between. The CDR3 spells CASRDSSFYNEQFF. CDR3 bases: TGTGCCAGTCGGGACTCCAGCTTCTACAATGAGCAGTTCTTC.

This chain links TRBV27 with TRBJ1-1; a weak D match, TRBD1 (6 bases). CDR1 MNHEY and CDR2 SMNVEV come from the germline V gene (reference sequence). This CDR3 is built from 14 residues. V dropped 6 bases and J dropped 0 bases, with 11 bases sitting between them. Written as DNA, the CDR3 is TGTGCCAGCAGGAGGGGGACCCTGAACACTGAAGCTTTCTTT. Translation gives CASRRGTLNTEAFF.

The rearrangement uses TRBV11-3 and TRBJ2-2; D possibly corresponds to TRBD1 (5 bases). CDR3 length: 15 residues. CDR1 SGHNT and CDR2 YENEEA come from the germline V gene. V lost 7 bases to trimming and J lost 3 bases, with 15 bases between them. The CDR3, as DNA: TGTGCCAGCATCGAGTCCCAGGGCTACACCGGGGAGCTGTTTTTT. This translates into CASIESQGYTGELFF.

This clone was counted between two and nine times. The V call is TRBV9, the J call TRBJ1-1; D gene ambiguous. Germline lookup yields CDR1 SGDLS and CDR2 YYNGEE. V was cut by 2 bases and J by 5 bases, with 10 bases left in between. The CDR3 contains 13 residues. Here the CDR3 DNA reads TGTGCCAGCAGCGTTAGGGATAGGACTGAAGCTTTCTTT. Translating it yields CASSVRDRTEAFF.

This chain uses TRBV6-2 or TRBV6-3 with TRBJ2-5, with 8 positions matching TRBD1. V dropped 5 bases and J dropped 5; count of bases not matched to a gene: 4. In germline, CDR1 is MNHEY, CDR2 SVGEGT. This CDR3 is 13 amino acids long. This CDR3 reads CASSRQGIETQYF. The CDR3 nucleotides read TGTGCCAGCAGTAGACAGGGGATTGAGACCCAGTACTTC.

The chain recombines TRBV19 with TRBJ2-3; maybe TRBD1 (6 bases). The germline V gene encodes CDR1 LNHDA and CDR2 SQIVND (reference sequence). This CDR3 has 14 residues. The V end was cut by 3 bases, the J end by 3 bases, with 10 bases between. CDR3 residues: CASSIRGGTDTQYF. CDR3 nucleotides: TGTGCCAGTAGTATCAGGGGTGGGACAGATACGCAGTATTTT.

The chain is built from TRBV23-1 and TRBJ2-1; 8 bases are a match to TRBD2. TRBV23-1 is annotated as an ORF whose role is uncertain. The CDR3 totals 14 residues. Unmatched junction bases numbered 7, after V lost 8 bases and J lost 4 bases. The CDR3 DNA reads TGCGCCAGCCTTAGGCCTAGCGGGTACAATGAGCAGTTCTTC. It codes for CASLRPSGYNEQFF.

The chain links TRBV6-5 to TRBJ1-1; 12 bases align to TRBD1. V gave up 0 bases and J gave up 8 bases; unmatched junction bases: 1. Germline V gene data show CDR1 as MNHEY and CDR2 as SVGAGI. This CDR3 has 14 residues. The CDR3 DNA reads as TGTGCCAGCAGTTACTCGGGACAGGGGGCGGAAGCTTTCTTT. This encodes CASSYSGQGAEAFF.

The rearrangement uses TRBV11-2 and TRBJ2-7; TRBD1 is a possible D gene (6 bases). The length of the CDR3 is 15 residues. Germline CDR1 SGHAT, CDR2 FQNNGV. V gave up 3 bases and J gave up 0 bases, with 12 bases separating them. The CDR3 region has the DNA TGTGCCAGCAGCTTTTCAAACAGGGTCTCCTACGAGCAGTACTTC. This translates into CASSFSNRVSYEQYF.

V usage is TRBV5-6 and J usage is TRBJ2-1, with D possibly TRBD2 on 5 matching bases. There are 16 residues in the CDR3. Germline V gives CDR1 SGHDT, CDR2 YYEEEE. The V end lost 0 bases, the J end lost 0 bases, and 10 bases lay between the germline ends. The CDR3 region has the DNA TGTGCCAGCAGCTTGGATCGGGGAGTCTCCTACAATGAGCAGTTCTTC. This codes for CASSLDRGVSYNEQFF.

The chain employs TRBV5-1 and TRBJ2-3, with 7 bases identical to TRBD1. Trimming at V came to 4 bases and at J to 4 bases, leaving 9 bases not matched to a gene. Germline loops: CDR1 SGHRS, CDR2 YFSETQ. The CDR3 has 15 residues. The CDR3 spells CASSGAGTEADTQYF. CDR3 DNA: TGCGCCAGCAGCGGAGCCGGGACAGAAGCAGATACGCAGTATTTT.

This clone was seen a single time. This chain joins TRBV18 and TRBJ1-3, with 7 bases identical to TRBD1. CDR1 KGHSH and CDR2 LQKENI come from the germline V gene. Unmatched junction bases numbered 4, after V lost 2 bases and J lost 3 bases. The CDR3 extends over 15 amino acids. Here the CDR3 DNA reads TGTGCCAGCTCACCAGCGGGGACAGATGGAAACACCATATATTTT. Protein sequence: CASSPAGTDGNTIYF.

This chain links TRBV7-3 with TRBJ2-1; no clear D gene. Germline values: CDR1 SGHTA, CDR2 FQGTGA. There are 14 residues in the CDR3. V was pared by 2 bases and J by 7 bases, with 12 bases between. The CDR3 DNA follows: TGTGCCAGCAGCTTAGGGTCCCGTTGGAATGAGCAGTTCTTC. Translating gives CASSLGSRWNEQFF.

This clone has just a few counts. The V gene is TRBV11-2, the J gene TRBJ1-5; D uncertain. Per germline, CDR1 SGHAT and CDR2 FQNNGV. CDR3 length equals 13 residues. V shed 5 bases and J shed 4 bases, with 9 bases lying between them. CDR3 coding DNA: TGTGCCAGCAGCCGGGAGGTGAATCAGCCCCAGCATTTT. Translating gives CASSREVNQPQHF.

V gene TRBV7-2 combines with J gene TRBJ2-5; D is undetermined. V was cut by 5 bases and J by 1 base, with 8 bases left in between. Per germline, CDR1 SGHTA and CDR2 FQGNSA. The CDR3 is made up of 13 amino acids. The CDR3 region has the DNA TGTGCCAGCAGCCCTCGACTCCAAGAGACCCAGTACTTC. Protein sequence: CASSPRLQETQYF.

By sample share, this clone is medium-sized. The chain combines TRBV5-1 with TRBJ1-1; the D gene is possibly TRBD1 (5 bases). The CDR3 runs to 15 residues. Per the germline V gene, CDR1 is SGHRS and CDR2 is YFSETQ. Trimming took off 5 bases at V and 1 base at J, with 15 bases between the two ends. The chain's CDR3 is CASREGSYSNTEAFF. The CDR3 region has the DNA TGCGCCAGCAGGGAGGGGTCTTACTCGAACACTGAAGCTTTCTTT.

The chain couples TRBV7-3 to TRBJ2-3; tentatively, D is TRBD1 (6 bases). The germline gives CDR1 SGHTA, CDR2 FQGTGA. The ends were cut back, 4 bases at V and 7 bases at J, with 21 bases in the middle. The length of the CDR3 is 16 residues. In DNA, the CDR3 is TGTGCCAGCAGCTCTACGCTGTCTTTAGGGGGAAATACGCAGTATTTT. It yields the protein CASSSTLSLGGNTQYF.

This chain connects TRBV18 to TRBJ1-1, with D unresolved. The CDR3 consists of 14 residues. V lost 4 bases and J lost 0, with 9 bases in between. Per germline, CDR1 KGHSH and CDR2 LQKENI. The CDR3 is CASSHQKMNTEAFF. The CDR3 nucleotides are TGTGCCAGCTCACACCAGAAAATGAACACTGAAGCTTTCTTT. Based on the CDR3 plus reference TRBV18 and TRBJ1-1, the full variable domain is NAGVMQNPRHLVRRRGQEARLRCSPMKGHSHVYWYRQLPEEGLKFMVYLQKENIIDESGMPKERFSAEFPKEGPSILRIQQVVRGDSAAYFCASSHQKMNTEAFFGQGTRLTVV.

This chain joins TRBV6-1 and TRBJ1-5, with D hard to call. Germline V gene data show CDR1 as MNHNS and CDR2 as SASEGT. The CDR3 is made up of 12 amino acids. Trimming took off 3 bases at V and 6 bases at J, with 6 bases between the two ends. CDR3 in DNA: TGTGCCAGCAGTGAGGGGTTTCAGCCCCAGCATTTT. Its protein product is CASSEGFQPQHF.

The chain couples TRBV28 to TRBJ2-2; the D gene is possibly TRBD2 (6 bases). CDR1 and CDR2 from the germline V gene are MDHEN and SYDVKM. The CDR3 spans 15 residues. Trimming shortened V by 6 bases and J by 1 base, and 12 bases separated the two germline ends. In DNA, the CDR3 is TGTGCCAGCAGATGGGCGGGATTGAACACCGGGGAGCTGTTTTTT. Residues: CASRWAGLNTGELFF.

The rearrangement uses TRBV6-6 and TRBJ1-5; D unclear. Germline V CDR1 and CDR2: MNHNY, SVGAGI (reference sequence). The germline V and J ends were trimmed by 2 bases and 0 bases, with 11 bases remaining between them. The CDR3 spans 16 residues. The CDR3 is CASSYSGGYSNQPQHF. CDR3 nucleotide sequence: TGTGCCAGCAGTTACAGTGGCGGATATAGCAATCAGCCCCAGCATTTT.